This is a list of T cell receptor beta chains from one sample in a study of PD-L1 blockade in urothelial cancer. TCRdb's copy holds only in-frame clones and misses some; the assay was immunoSEQ multiplex PCR. The sample includes some 120,000 clones, 70% to 85% of them seen just once. The sequencing used PBMCs, collected around atezolizumab (anti-PD-L1) treatment. These receptors came from a man between 45 and 60 years old with urothelial cancer. Both conserved end residues are part of each CDR3. The order of the fields is V gene, J gene, CDR3 protein.

v_gene: TRBV7-9
j_gene: TRBJ2-5
CDR3aa: CASSLGQGNLQETQYF

v_gene: TRBV5-4
j_gene: TRBJ2-7
CDR3aa: CASSLPAESPYEQYF

v_gene: TRBV9
j_gene: TRBJ1-4
CDR3aa: CASSVAPNEKLFF

v_gene: TRBV6-5
j_gene: TRBJ2-3
CDR3aa: CASSPFGDTQYF

v_gene: TRBV7-6
j_gene: TRBJ2-3
CDR3aa: CASSLVGSTDTQYF

v_gene: TRBV28
j_gene: TRBJ1-1
CDR3aa: CASSHGTGKAFF

v_gene: TRBV2
j_gene: TRBJ1-6
CDR3aa: CASTGDRTAVGSPLHF

v_gene: TRBV5-1
j_gene: TRBJ1-2
CDR3aa: CASSLSSSGGIYGYTF

v_gene: TRBV19
j_gene: TRBJ1-2
CDR3aa: CASRDRATGGYTF

v_gene: TRBV4-1
j_gene: TRBJ2-7
CDR3aa: CASSQDQGLAGGPDEQYF

v_gene: TRBV4-1
j_gene: TRBJ1-1
CDR3aa: CASSHFQTVDEAFF

v_gene: TRBV11-2
j_gene: TRBJ2-1
CDR3aa: CASSPQGTRGGEQFF

v_gene: TRBV2
j_gene: TRBJ1-4
CDR3aa: CASRGQSNEKLFF

v_gene: TRBV5-6
j_gene: TRBJ2-3
CDR3aa: CASSLVGRGTTDTQYF

v_gene: TRBV5-1
j_gene: TRBJ2-2
CDR3aa: CASSLVTSGRPLNTGELFF

v_gene: TRBV2
j_gene: TRBJ1-5
CDR3aa: CASSVKVGQGAGGNQPQHF

v_gene: TRBV5-4
j_gene: TRBJ1-1
CDR3aa: CASSLRTGGNTEAFF

v_gene: TRBV7-2
j_gene: TRBJ2-7
CDR3aa: CALKQGVEQYF

v_gene: TRBV10-1
j_gene: TRBJ2-7
CDR3aa: CASRRTGRELNEQYF

v_gene: TRBV19
j_gene: TRBJ2-3
CDR3aa: CATNQATSQGDTQYF

v_gene: TRBV19
j_gene: TRBJ2-1
CDR3aa: CASSDRGTNEQFF

v_gene: TRBV2
j_gene: TRBJ2-3
CDR3aa: CASSGLSGTSTDTQYF

v_gene: TRBV6-1
j_gene: TRBJ2-3
CDR3aa: CASSSAGGTDTQYF

v_gene: TRBV10-1
j_gene: TRBJ2-2
CDR3aa: CASSEARLATNTGELFF

v_gene: TRBV18
j_gene: TRBJ2-3
CDR3aa: CASLPSGGTDTQYF

v_gene: TRBV28
j_gene: TRBJ1-1
CDR3aa: CASSLRAGGTNTEAFF

v_gene: TRBV11-2
j_gene: TRBJ2-1
CDR3aa: CASSPREASGNEQFF

v_gene: TRBV18
j_gene: TRBJ1-3
CDR3aa: CASSRYDRTSSGNTIYF

v_gene: TRBV28
j_gene: TRBJ2-1
CDR3aa: CASLFSGSFTQFF

v_gene: TRBV6-1
j_gene: TRBJ2-7
CDR3aa: CASRDPDRYEQYF

v_gene: TRBV29-1
j_gene: TRBJ1-1
CDR3aa: CSALSLTEAFF

v_gene: TRBV9
j_gene: TRBJ1-4
CDR3aa: CASSEGREVEKLFF

v_gene: TRBV9
j_gene: TRBJ1-1
CDR3aa: CASSVAGNTEAFF

v_gene: TRBV27
j_gene: TRBJ2-5
CDR3aa: CASSVQGARETQYF

v_gene: TRBV7-3
j_gene: TRBJ2-3
CDR3aa: CASSMTSGRGDTQYF

v_gene: TRBV18
j_gene: TRBJ2-7
CDR3aa: CASSPPAGGINEQYF

v_gene: TRBV7-9
j_gene: TRBJ2-5
CDR3aa: CASSLGGPGGQETQYF

v_gene: TRBV7-3
j_gene: TRBJ1-1
CDR3aa: CASSDTGLGTEAFF

v_gene: TRBV20-1
j_gene: TRBJ1-1
CDR3aa: CSVGANTEAFF

v_gene: TRBV19
j_gene: TRBJ1-2
CDR3aa: CATHRQGSYGYTF

v_gene: TRBV15
j_gene: TRBJ2-1
CDR3aa: CATSSRRTSDEQFF

v_gene: TRBV19
j_gene: TRBJ1-2
CDR3aa: CASTKGQHYGYTF

v_gene: TRBV9
j_gene: TRBJ2-3
CDR3aa: CASSVAGSSTDTQYF

v_gene: TRBV5-1
j_gene: TRBJ2-1
CDR3aa: CASRQGGNNEQFF

v_gene: TRBV16
j_gene: TRBJ1-1
CDR3aa: CASSYSRQGVWAEAFF